This T cell receptor beta chain is from a study of blood T cell repertoires in COVID-19 (TCRdb year 2020). At the level of the whole study: Collaborator samples came from the United States, Italy and Spain and covered acute and convalescent phases of COVID-19. The prospective study material was composed of cDNA or gDNA derived from T cells, B-cell-depleted T cells, or PBMCs. Subjects who had been exposed to COVID-19, were actively infected with it, or had recovered from it provided the deeply sampled blood TCRbeta repertoires that made up the dataset. The repertoires were made available in a free public database intended to serve as a resource for research on the immune response to SARS-CoV-2. The samples were drawn from the first 160 participants of the ongoing ImmuneRACE study and from under 1,500 subjects provided by 6 global collaborators. A de-identified subject ID, COVID-19 status, age in years and sex were almost always included in the sample metadata. Where available, HLA class I and class II types were taken from metadata supplied by the sample provider and were not determined by assay-based typing.

The CDR3 covers 17 residues, taking in both the cysteine and the phenylalanine. Only the CDR3 portion is preserved as DNA: 51 bases, with reading frame beginning at the first base. CDR1 and CDR2, looked up from the germline V gene, are SQVTM and ANQGSEA. The V end loses 5 bases and the J end loses 3 bases, and a stretch of 25 bases separates them. TCRbeta CDR3 regions were amplified from genomic DNA by means of the immunoSEQ Assay, a bias-controlled multiplex PCR. On the study's bioinformatics: Within the assay, amplification of reference gene primers was used to estimate how many nucleated cells each sample contained. To quantify the absolute abundance of each unique TCRbeta CDR3 rearrangement, sequence reads were collapsed and filtered. For each sample, productive Simpson clonality was calculated as the square root of Simpson's diversity index across productive rearrangements. In its TCRdb copy, this immuneACCESS table keeps in-frame sequences only and misses some clones. Where compared with another copy, unresolved V genes explain less than half of these, and the others have no known cause. V and J calls and clone size are copied from that table; D and trimming were computed from the DNA. This sample lists roughly 180,000 clones; 75% to 90% were detected once. The ten largest clones capture 6.5% to 9% of the sample.

Each collaborating institution followed its own protocols to collect whole blood in K2EDTA tubes. For TCRbeta analysis, collaborators shipped samples as frozen whole blood, isolated PBMCs, or DNA extracted from either of those sample types. On this clone itself: Its antigen target is currently unknown. Base quality data are lacking; no much larger clone is found one base away.

What the study reported, not specific to this receptor: How much clinical and demographic metadata was included differed by source and by participant, and the metadata was provided uncurated.

The V gene is TRBV29-1 and the J gene is TRBJ1-1; TRBD1 is a weak D gene call, 6 bases matching. Sequencing used peripheral blood. The sequence derives from a woman aged 55-70 years with acute or convalescent COVID-19. The CDR3 protein is CSVTPGQTTQGDTEAFF. The DNA sequence follows: TGCAGCGTTACCCCCGGACAGACGACCCAAGGGGACACTGAAGCTTTCTTT.